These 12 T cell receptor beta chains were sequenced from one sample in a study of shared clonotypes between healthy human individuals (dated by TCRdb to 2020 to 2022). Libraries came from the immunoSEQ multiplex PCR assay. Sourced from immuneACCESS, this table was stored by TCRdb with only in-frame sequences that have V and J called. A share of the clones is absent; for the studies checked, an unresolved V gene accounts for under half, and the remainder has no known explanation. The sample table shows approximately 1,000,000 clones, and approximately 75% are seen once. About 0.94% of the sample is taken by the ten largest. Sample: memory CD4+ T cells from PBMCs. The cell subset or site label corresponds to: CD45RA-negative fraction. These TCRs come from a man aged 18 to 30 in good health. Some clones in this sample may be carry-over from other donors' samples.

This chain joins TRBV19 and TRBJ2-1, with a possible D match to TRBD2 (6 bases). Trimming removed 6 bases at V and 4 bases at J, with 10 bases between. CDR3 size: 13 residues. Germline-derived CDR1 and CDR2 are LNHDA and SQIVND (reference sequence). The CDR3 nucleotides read TGTGCCAGTAGACGGGGGATTTACAATGAGCAGTTCTTC. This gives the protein CASRRGIYNEQFF.

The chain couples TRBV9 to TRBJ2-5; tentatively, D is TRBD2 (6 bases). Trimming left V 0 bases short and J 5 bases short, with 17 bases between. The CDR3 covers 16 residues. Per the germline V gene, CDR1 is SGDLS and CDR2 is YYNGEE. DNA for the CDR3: TGTGCCAGCAGCGTAGGGGTAGCGGCCTTGTGGGAGACCCAGTACTTC. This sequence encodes CASSVGVAALWETQYF.

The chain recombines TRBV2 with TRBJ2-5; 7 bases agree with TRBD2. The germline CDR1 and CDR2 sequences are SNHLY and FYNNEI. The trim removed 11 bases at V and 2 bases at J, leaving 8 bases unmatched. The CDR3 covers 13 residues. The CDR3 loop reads CARGVSRQETQYF. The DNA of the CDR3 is TGTGCCCGGGGGGTATCCCGACAAGAGACCCAGTACTTC. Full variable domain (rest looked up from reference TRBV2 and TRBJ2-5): EPEVTQTPSHQVTQMGQEVILRCVPISNHLYFYWYRQILGQKVEFLVSFYNNEISEKSEIFDDQFSVERPDGSNFTLKIRSTKLEDSAMYFCARGVSRQETQYFGPGTRLLVL.

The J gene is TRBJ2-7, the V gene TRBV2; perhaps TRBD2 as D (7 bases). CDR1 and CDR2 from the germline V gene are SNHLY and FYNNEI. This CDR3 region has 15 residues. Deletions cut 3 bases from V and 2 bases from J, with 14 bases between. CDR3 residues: CASSDVGGQTYEQYF. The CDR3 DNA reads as TGTGCCAGCAGTGACGTCGGGGGGCAGACCTACGAGCAGTACTTC.

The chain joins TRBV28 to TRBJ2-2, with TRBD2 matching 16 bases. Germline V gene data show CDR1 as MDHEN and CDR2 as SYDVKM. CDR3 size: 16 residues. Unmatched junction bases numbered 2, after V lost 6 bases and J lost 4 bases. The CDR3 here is CASRGTSGRVTGELFF. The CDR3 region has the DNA TGTGCCAGCAGGGGGACTAGCGGGAGGGTCACCGGGGAGCTGTTTTTT.

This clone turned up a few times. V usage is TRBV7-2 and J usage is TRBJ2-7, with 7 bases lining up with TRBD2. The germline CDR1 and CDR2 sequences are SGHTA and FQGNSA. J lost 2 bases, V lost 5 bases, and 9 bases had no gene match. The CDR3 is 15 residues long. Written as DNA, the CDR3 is TGTGCCAGCAGCCTCCGGCGGGAGTTCACCTACGAGCAGTACTTC. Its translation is CASSLRREFTYEQYF.

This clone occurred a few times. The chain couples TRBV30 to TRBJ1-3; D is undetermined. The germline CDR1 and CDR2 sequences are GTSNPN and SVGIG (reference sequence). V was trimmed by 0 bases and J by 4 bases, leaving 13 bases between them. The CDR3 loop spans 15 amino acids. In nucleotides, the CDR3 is TGTGCCTGGAGTGTTTCCCCCGCGACCGGAAACACCATATATTTT. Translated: CAWSVSPATGNTIYF.

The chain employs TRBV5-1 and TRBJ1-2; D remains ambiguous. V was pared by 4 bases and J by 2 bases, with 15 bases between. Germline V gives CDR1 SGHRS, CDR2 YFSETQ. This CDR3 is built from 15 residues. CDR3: CASSVQPGWNYGYTF. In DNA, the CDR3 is TGCGCCAGCAGCGTCCAGCCGGGATGGAACTATGGCTACACCTTC.

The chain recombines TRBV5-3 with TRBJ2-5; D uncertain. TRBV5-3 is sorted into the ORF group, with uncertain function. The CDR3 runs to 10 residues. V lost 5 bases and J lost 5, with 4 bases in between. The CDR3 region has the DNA TGTGCCAGAAGATTTGAGACCCAGTACTTC. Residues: CARRFETQYF.

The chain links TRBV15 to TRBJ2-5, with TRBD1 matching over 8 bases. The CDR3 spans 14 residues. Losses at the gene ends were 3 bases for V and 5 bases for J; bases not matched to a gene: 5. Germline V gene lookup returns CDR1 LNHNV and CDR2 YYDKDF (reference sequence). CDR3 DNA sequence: TGTGCCACCAGCAGGACAGGGGAATGGGAGACCCAGTACTTC. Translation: CATSRTGEWETQYF.

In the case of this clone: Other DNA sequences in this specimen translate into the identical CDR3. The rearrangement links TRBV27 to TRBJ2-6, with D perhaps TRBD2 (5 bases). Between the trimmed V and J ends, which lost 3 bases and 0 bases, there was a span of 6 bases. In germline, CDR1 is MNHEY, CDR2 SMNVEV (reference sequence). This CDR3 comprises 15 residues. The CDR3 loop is CASSFGSSGANVLTF. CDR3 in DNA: TGTGCCAGCAGTTTTGGGAGCTCTGGGGCCAACGTCCTGACTTTC.

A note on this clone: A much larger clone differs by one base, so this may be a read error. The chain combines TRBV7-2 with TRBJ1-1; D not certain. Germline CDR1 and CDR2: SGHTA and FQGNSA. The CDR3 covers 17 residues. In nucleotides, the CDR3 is TGTGCCTGCAGCCAGACTAGCCTCAAAAGGGTGAACACTGAAGCTTTCTTT. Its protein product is CACSQTSLKRVNTEAFF.